A single T cell receptor beta chain is shown here with its context. The sample comes from a study of blood T cell repertoires in COVID-19. Assay used: immunoSEQ multiplex PCR; TCRdb lists only in-frame clones, some missing. The sample has fewer than 350,000 clones, 88% seen once; the top ten hold approximately 2%. V was trimmed by 4 bases and J by 5 bases, leaving 6 bases between them. This CDR3 comprises 11 residues. Germline loops: CDR1 SGHNT, CDR2 YYREEE (reference sequence). The clonotype was recovered from a woman in her sixties or seventies in a cohort exposed to, infected with or recovered from COVID-19 (not recorded which). The sample taken for sequencing was PBMCs or T cells enriched from blood (not recorded which). This sequence joins TRBV5-4 and TRBJ2-5; D uncertain. The DNA of the CDR3 is TGTGCCAGCAGCCTTCTCGAGACCCAGTACTTC. The encoded protein is CASSLLETQYF.